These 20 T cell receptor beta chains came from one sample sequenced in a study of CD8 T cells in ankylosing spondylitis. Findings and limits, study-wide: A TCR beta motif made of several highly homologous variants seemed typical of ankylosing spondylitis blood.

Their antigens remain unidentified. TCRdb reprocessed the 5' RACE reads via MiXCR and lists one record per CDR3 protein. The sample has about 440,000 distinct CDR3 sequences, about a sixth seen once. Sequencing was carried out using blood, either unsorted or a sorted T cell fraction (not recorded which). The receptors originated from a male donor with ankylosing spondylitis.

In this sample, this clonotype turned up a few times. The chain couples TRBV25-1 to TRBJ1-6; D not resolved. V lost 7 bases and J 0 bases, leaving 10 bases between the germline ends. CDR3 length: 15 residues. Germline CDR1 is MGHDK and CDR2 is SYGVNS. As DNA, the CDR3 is TGTGCCAGCAAGCCCACGAGCTCCTATAATTCACCCCTCCACTTT. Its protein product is CASKPTSSYNSPLHF.

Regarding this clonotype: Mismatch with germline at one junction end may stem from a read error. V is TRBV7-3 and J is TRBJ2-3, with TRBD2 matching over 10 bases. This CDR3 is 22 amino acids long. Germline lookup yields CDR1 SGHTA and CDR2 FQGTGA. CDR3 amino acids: CASSLTFYRGGEREGTTDTQYF. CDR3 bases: TGTGCCAGCAGCCTAACCTTCTACAGGGGCGGCGAGCGGGAGGGCACCACAGATACGCAGTATTTT. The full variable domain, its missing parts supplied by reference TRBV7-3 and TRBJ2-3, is GAGVSQTPSNKVTEKGKYVELRCDPISGHTALYWYRQSLGQGPEFLIYFQGTGAADDSGLPNDRFFAVRPEGSVSTLKIQRTERGDSAVYLCASSLTFYRGGEREGTTDTQYFGPGTRLTVL.

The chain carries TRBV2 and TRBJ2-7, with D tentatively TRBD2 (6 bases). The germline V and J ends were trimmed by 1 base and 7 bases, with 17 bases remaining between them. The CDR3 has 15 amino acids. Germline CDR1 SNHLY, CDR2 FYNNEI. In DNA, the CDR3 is TGTGCCAGCAGTGAAGGTAAAGGGAGGCGGGTTGAGCAGTACTTC. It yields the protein CASSEGKGRRVEQYF.

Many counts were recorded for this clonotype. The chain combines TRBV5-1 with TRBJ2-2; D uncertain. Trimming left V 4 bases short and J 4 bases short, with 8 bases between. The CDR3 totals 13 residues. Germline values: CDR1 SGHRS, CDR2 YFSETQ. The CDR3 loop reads CASSTRSTGELFF. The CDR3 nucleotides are TGCGCCAGCAGCACCAGAAGCACCGGGGAGCTGTTTTTT.

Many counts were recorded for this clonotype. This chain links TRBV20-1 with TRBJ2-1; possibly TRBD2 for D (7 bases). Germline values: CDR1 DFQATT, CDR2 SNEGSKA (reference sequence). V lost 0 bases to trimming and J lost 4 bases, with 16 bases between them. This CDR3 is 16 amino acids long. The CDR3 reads CSARDLGGGRYNEQFF. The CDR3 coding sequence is TGCAGTGCTAGAGATCTAGGGGGAGGGCGATACAATGAGCAGTTCTTC.

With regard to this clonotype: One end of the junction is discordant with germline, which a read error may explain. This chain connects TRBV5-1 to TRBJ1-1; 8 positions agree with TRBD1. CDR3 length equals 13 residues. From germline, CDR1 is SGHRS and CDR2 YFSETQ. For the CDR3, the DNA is TGCGCCAACAGCACGGACAGGGTTACTGAAGCTTTCTTT. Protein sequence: CANSTDRVTEAFF.

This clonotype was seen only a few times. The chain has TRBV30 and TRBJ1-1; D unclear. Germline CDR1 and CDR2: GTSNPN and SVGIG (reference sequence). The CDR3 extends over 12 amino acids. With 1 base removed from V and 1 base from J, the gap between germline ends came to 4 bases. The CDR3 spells CAWSAKNTEAFF. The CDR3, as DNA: TGTGCCTGGAGTGCGAAGAACACTGAAGCTTTCTTT.

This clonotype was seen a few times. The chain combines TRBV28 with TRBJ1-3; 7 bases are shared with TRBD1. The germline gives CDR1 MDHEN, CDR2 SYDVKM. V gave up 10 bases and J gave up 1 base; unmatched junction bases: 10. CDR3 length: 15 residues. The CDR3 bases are TGTGCCACTAGGACAGGTTCTAAATCTGGAAACACCATATATTTT. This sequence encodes CATRTGSKSGNTIYF. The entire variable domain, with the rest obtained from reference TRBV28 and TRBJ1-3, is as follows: DVKVTQSSRYLVKRTGEKVFLECVQDMDHENMFWYRQDPGLGLRLIYFSYDVKMKEKGDIPEGYSVSREKKERFSLILESASTNQTSMYLCATRTGSKSGNTIYFGEGSWLTVV.

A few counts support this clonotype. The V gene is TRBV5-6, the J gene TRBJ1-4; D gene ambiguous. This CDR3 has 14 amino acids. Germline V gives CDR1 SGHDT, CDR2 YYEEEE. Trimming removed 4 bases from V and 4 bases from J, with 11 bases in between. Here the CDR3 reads CASSGAGINEKLFF. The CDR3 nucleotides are TGTGCCAGCAGCGGCGCAGGTATTAATGAAAAACTGTTTTTT.

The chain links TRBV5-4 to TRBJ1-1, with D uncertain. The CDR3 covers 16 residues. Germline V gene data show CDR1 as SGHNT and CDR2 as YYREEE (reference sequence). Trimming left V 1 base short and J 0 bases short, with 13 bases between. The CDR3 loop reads CASSLLDRALNTEAFF. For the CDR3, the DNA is TGTGCCAGCAGCTTGTTGGACCGGGCCTTGAACACTGAAGCTTTCTTT.

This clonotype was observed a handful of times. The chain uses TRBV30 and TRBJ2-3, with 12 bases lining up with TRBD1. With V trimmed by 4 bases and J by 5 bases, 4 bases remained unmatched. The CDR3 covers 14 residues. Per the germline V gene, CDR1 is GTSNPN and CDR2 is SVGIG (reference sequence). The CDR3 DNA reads TGTGCCTGGACCGGGACAGGGGGCCTAGATACGCAGTATTTT. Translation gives CAWTGTGGLDTQYF.

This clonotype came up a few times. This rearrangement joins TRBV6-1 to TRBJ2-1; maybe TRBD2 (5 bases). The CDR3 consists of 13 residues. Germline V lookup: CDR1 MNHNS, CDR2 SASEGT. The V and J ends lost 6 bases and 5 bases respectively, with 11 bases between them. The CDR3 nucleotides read TGTGCCAGCAGACGGGGATTGAACAATGAGCAGTTCTTC. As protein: CASRRGLNNEQFF.

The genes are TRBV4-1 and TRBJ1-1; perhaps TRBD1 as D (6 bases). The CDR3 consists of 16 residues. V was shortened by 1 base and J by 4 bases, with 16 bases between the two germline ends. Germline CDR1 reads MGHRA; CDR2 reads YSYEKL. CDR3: CASSQGGTFLPTEAFF. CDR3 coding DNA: TGCGCCAGCAGCCAAGGGGGGACATTTTTGCCCACTGAAGCTTTCTTT.

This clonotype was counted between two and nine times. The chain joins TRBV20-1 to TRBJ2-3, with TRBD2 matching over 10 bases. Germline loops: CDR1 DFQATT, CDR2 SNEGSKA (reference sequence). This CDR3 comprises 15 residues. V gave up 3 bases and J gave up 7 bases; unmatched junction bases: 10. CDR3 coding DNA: TGCAGTGCTAGTCCAGGGGCTAGCGGGAGAAATACGCAGTATTTT. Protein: CSASPGASGRNTQYF.

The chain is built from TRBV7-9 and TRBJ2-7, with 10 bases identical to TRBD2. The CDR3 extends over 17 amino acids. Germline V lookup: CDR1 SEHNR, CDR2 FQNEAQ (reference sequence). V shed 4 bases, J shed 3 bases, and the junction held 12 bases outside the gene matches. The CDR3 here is CASSSGSWTSGNYEQYF. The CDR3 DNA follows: TGTGCCAGCAGCTCGGGGTCATGGACTAGCGGAAACTACGAGCAGTACTTC. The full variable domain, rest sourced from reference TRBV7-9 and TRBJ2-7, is DTGVSQNPRHKITKRGQNVTFRCDPISEHNRLYWYRQTLGQGPEFLTYFQNEAQLEKSRLLSDRFSAERPKGSFSTLEIQRTEQGDSAMYLCASSSGSWTSGNYEQYFGPGTRLTVT.

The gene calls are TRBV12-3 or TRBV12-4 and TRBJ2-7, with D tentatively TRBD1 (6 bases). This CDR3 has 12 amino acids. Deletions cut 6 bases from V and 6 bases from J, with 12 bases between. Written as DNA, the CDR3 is TGTGCCAGCAGCCAAACAGGGTTCGAGCAGTACTTC. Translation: CASSQTGFEQYF.

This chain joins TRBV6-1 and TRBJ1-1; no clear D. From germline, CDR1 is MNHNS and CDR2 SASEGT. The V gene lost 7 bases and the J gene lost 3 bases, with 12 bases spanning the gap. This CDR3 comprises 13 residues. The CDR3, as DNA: TGTGCCAGCACCTCGCTGGCGGACACTGAAGCTTTCTTT. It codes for CASTSLADTEAFF.

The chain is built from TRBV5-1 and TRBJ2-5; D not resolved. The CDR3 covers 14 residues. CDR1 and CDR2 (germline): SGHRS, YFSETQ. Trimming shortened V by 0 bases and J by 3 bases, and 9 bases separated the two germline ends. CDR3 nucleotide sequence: TGCGCCAGCAGCTTGGCCTTGGGGAAAGAGACCCAGTACTTC. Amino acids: CASSLALGKETQYF.

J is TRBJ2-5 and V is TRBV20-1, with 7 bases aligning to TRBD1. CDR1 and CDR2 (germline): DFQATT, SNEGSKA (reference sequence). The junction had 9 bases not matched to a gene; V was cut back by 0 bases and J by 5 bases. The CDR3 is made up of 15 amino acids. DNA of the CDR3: TGCAGTGCTAGAGACCCCAGGGGGTCTGGGGAGACCCAGTACTTC. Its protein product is CSARDPRGSGETQYF.

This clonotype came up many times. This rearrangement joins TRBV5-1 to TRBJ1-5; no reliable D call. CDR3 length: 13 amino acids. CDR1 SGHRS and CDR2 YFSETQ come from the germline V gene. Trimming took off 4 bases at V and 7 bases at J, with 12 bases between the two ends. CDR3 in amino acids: CASSPAYGQPQHF. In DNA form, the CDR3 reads TGCGCCAGCAGCCCGGCCTATGGGCAGCCCCAGCATTTT.